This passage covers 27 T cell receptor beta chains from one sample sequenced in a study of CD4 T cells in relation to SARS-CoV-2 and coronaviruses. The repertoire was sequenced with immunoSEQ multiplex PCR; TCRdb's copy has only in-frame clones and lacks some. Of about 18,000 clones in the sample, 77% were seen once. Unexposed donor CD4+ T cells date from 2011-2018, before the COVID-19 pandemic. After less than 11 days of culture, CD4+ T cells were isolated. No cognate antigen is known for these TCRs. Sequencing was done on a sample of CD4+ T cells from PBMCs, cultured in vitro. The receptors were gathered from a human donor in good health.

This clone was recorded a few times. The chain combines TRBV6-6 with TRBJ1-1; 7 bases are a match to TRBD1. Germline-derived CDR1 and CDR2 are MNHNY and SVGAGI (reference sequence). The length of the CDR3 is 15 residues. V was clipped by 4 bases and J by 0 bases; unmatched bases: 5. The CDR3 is CASSSRGQLNTEAFF. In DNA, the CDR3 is TGTGCCAGCAGTTCGAGGGGACAGCTGAACACTGAAGCTTTCTTT.

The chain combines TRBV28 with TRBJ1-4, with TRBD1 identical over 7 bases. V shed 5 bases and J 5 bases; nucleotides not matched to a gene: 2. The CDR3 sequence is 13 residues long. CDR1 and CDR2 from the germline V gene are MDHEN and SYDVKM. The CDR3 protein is CASSLGQNEKLFF. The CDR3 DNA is TGTGCCAGCAGTCTGGGACAGAATGAAAAACTGTTTTTT.

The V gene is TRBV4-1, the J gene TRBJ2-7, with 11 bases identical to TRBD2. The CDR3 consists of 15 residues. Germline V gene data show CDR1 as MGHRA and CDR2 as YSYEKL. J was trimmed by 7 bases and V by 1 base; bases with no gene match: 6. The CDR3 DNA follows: TGCGCCAGCAGCCAAGGGCTAGCGGGAGGAGGGGAGCAGTACTTC. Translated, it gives CASSQGLAGGGEQYF.

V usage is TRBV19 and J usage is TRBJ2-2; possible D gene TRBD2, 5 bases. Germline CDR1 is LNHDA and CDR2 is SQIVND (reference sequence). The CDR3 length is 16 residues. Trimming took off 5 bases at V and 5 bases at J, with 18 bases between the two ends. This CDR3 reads CASSLLNVGGTGELFF. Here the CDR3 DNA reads TGTGCCAGTAGTTTATTGAACGTGGGCGGGACCGGGGAGCTGTTTTTT.

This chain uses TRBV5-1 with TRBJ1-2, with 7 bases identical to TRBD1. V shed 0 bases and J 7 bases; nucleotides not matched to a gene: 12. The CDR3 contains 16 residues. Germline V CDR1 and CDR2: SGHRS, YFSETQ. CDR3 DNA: TGCGCCAGCAGCTTGGCCTTAGGGGGCACGACCGGTGGCTACACCTTC. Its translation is CASSLALGGTTGGYTF.

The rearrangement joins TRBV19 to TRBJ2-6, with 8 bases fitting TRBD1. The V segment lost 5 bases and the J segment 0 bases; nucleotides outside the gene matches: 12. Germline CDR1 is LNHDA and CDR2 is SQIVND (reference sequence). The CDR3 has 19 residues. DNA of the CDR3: TGTGCCAGTAGTCTGTGGGACAGGCCGAACCTCTCTGGGGCCAACGTCCTGACTTTC. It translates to CASSLWDRPNLSGANVLTF.

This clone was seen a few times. CDR3 amino acids: CASSQPRTGSYTEAFF. The CDR3 nucleotides read TGCGCCAGCAGCCAACCGCGGACAGGGAGCTACACTGAAGCTTTCTTT. This rearrangement joins TRBV4-1 to TRBJ1-1; 8 nucleotides match TRBD1. Trimming removed 2 bases from V and 3 bases from J; junction bases left unmatched: 8. Germline-derived CDR1 and CDR2 are MGHRA and YSYEKL. The CDR3 spans 16 residues.

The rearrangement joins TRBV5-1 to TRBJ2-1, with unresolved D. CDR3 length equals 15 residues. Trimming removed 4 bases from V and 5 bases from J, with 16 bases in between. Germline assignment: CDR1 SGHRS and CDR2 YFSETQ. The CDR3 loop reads CASSAWAILDNEQFF. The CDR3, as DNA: TGCGCCAGCAGCGCGTGGGCTATTTTGGACAATGAGCAGTTCTTC. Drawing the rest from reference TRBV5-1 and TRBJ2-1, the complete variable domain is KAGVTQTPRYLIKTRGQQVTLSCSPISGHRSVSWYQQTPGQGLQFLFEYFSETQRNKGNFPGRFSGRQFSNSRSEMNVSTLELGDSALYLCASSAWAILDNEQFFGPGTRLTVL.

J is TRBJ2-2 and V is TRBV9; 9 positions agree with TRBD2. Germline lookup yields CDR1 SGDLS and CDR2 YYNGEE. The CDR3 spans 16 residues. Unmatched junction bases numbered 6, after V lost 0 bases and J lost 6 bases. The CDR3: CASSVGDSGSSGELFF. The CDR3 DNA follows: TGTGCCAGCAGCGTAGGTGATAGCGGGAGTTCCGGGGAGCTGTTTTTT.

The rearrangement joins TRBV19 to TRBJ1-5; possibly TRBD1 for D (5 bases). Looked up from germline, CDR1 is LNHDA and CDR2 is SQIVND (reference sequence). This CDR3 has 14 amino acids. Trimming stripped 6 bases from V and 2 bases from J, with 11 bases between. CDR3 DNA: TGTGCCAGTAGGGCAGGGTGGGGCAATCAGCCCCAGCATTTT. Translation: CASRAGWGNQPQHF.

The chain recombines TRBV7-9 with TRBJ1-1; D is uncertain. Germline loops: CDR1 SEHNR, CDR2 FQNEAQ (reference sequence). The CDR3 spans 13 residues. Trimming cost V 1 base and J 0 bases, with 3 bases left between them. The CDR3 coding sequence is TGTGCCAGCAGCTTAGATATGAACACTGAAGCTTTCTTT. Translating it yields CASSLDMNTEAFF.

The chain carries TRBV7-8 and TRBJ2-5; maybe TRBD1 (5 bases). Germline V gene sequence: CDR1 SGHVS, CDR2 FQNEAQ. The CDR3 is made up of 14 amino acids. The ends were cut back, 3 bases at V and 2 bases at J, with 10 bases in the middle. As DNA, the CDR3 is TGTGCCAGCAGCTTCCAAAGGGGACAAGAGACCCAGTACTTC. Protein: CASSFQRGQETQYF.

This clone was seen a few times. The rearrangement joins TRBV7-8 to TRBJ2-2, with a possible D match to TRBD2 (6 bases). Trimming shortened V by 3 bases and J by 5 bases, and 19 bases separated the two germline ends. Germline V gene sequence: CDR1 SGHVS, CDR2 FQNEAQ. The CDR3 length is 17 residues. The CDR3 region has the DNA TGTGCCAGCAGCTTTTGGAGCGGGCGGAAAGGGACCGGGGAGCTGTTTTTT. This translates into CASSFWSGRKGTGELFF.

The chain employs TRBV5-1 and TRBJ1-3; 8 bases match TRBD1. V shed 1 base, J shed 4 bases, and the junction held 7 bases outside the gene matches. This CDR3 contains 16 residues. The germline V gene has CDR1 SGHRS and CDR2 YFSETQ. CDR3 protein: CASSLTTGATGNTIYF. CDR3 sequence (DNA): TGCGCCAGCAGCTTGACGACAGGGGCGACGGGAAACACCATATATTTT.

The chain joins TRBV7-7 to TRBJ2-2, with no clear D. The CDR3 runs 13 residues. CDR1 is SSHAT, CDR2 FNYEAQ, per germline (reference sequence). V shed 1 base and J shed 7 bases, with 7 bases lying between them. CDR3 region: CASSLGPNGELFF. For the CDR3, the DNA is TGTGCCAGCAGCTTAGGACCCAACGGGGAGCTGTTTTTT.

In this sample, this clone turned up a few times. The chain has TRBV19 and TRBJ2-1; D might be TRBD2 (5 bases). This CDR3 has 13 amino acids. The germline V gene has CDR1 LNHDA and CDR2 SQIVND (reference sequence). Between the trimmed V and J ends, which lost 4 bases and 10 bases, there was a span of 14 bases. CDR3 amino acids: CASSKTTSREQFF. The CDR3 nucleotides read TGTGCCAGTAGTAAGACTACATCGCGGGAGCAGTTCTTC.

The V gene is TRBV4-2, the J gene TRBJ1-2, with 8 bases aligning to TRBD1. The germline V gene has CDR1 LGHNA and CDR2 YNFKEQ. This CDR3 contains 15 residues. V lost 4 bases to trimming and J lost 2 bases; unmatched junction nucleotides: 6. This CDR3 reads CASSRDRTGNYGYTF. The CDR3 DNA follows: TGTGCCAGCAGCCGCGATCGGACAGGGAACTATGGCTACACCTTC.

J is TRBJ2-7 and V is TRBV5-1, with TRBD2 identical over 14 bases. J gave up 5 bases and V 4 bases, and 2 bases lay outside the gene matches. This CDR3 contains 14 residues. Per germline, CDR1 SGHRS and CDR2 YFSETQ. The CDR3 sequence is CASSLGLAGDEQYF. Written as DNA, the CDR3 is TGCGCCAGCAGCCTGGGACTAGCGGGAGACGAGCAGTACTTC.

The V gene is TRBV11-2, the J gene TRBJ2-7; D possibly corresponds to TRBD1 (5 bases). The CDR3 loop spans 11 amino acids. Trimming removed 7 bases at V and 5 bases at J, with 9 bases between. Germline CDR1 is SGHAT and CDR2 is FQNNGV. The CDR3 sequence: CASKGSHEQYF. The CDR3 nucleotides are TGTGCCAGCAAGGGGTCCCACGAGCAGTACTTC. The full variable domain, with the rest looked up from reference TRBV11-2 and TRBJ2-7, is EAGVAQSPRYKIIEKRQSVAFWCNPISGHATLYWYQQILGQGPKLLIQFQNNGVVDDSQLPKDRFSAERLKGVDSTLKIQPAKLEDSAVYLCASKGSHEQYFGPGTRLTVT.

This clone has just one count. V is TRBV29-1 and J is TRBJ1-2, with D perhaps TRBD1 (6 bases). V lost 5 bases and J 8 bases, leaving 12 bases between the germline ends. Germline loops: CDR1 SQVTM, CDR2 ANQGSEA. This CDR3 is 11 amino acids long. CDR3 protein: CSVNRVNGYTF. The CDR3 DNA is TGCAGCGTTAACAGGGTCAACGGCTACACCTTC. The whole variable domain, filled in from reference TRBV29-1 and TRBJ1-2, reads SAVISQKPSRDICQRGTSLTIQCQVDSQVTMMFWYRQQPGQSLTLIATANQGSEATYESGFVIDKFPISRPNLTFSTLTVSNMSPEDSSIYLCSVNRVNGYTFGSGTRLTVV.

The CDR3 loop reads CASSQDFRADSYNEQFF. CDR3 DNA: TGTGCCAGCAGCCAAGACTTCCGGGCCGACTCCTACAATGAGCAGTTCTTC. The J gene is TRBJ2-1, the V gene TRBV4-2; D remains unclear. The CDR3 runs to 17 residues. Germline V gene data show CDR1 as LGHNA and CDR2 as YNFKEQ. V lost 0 bases and J 0 bases, leaving 12 bases between the germline ends.

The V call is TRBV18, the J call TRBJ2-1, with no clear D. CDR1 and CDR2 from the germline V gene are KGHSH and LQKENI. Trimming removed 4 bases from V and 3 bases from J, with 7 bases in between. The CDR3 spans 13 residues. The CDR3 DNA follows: TGTGCCAGCTCACAGGACCTCTACAATGAGCAGTTCTTC. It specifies CASSQDLYNEQFF.

In DNA form, the CDR3 reads TGTGCCAGCAGCCAAGGGGGGCGAGAGACCCAGTACTTC. As protein: CASSQGGRETQYF. J is TRBJ2-5 and V is TRBV28; possibly TRBD1 or TRBD2 for D (6 bases each). The V end was cut by 6 bases, the J end by 4 bases, with 12 bases between. CDR1 MDHEN and CDR2 SYDVKM come from the germline V gene. This CDR3 spans 13 amino acids.

CDR3 in amino acids: CASSQFFSGGYEQYF. DNA for the CDR3: TGTGCCAGCAGCCAATTCTTTAGCGGGGGCTACGAGCAGTACTTC. The chain combines TRBV14 with TRBJ2-7, with 9 nucleotides matching TRBD2. Trimming took 2 bases from V and 3 from J; bases not matched to a gene: 5. Germline CDR1 SGHDN, CDR2 FVKESK. CDR3 length equals 15 residues.

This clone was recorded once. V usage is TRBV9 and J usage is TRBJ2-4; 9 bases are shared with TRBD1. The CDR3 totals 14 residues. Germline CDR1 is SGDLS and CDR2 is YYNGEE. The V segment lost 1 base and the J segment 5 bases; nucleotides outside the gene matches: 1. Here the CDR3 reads CASSVRDRENIQYF. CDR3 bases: TGTGCCAGCAGCGTACGGGACAGGGAAAACATTCAGTACTTC.

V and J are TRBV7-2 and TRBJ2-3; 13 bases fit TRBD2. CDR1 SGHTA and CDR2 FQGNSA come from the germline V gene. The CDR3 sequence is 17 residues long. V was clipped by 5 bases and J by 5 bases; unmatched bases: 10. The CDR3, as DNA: TGTGCCAGCAGCCCATGGGGACTAGCGGGGATGAAAGATACGCAGTATTTT. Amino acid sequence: CASSPWGLAGMKDTQYF.

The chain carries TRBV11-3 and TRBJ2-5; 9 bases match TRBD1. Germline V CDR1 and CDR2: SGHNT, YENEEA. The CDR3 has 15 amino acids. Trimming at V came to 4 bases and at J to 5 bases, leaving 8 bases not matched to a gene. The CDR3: CASSSGQGFAETQYF. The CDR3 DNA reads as TGTGCCAGCAGCTCGGGACAGGGTTTTGCGGAGACCCAGTACTTC.